This is a list of T cell receptor beta chains from one sample in a study of blood T cell repertoires in COVID-19. Measured with immunoSEQ multiplex PCR; TCRdb has only the in-frame clones, and not every one. The profile shows 250,000 to 350,000 clones, nearly 90% of them singletons. The sequencing input was PBMCs or T cells enriched from blood (not recorded which). The receptors come from a woman aged 18-29 years with acute COVID-19. The CDR3 runs from the conserved cysteine through the conserved F or W. Rows give clone size only sometimes, using once, few, many, or a class for an expanded clone.

>NA|TRBJ2-7|TRBV28
CASSLDLSSQRKAYEQYF
>NA|TRBJ2-5|TRBV28
CASSLTPLAGVRETQYF
>NA|TRBJ2-1|TRBV11-3
CASSPRDSYNEQFF
>NA|TRBJ2-1|TRBV7-2
CASSLEVPSGDFYNEQFF
>NA|TRBJ2-3|TRBV21-1
CATLGLAETTDTQYF
>NA|TRBJ1-4|TRBV5-1
CASSLEAGSHNNEKLFF
>NA|TRBJ1-1|TRBV4-2
CASSPGQTTEAFF
>few|TRBJ1-3|TRBV18
CASSPQDSGSGNTIYF
>NA|TRBJ1-3|TRBV28
CASSPGTVSSGNTIYF
>NA|TRBJ1-1|TRBV5-1
CASSLSVQGSNTEAFF
>NA|TRBJ2-7|TRBV10-2
CASSDQGPYEQYF
>once|TRBJ2-7|TRBV1
CTSSQEREATYEQYF
>NA|TRBJ2-3|TRBV6-5
CASSWGRVSTDTQYF
>NA|TRBJ1-1|TRBV19
CASRQTDENTEAFF
>NA|TRBJ1-2|TRBV30
CAWSEQGRGYTF
>NA|TRBJ2-7|TRBV27
CASSPISKDRGRSYEQYF
>few|TRBJ1-2|TRBV28
CASINHSGFGGTNYGYTF
>NA|TRBJ2-1|TRBV10-3
CAISGLRSSQNEQFF
>NA|TRBJ1-1|TRBV29-1
CSVATGGTEAFF
>NA|TRBJ1-2|TRBV19
CASSPPGTANYGYTF
>NA|TRBJ1-1|TRBV2
CASSQGGYTEAFF
>few|TRBJ2-1|TRBV6-1
CASSETGVSYNEQFF
>NA|TRBJ1-5|TRBV5-8
CASSLGLNRVQPQHF
>few|TRBJ1-4|TRBV5-1
CASSLAPDEKLFF
>NA|TRBJ2-3|TRBV24-1
CATSDIAGATDTQYF
>NA|TRBJ2-1|TRBV19
CASSKAGLRVSGHNEQFF
>NA|TRBJ1-5|TRBV28
CASSLSHSYSNQPQHF
>NA|TRBJ2-7|TRBV6-1
CASSEGWTSYNEQYF
>once|TRBJ1-5|TRBV24-1
CATSDGGTGDQPQHF
>NA|TRBJ1-3|TRBV6-5
CASSLRAGTGNTIYF
>NA|TRBJ2-7|TRBV19
CASSIDHRSTYEQYF
>NA|TRBJ2-1|TRBV7-9
CASSSQRPHNEQFF
>NA|TRBJ1-5|TRBV29-1
CSVADSNSNQPQHF
>NA|TRBJ1-4|TRBV7-9
CASSSGGQVEKLFF
>NA|TRBJ1-2|TRBV27
CASSLVASAAGYTF
>NA|TRBJ1-2|TRBV3-1/TRBV3-2
CASSQEGGVGGYTF
>once|TRBJ2-5|TRBV3-1/TRBV3-2
CASSQFPETQYF
>NA|TRBJ1-1|TRBV19
CASKPPRTEAFF
>once|TRBJ2-3|TRBV11-3
CASSLGSGVADTQYF
>once|TRBJ1-1|TRBV6-6
CASSLLDRDNTEAFF
>NA|TRBJ1-2|TRBV6-1
CASSDTGTGGIYGYTF
>once|TRBJ1-5|TRBV5-4
CASSLDNSAQHF
>NA|TRBJ1-1|TRBV5-1
CASSPSWEGDLNTEAFF
>NA|TRBJ2-6|TRBV27
CARTRVDLRSSGANVLTF
>NA|TRBJ2-3|TRBV18
CASSPMAGSITDTQYF
>once|TRBJ2-1|TRBV14
CASSSTTSRYNEQFF
>NA|TRBJ1-3|TRBV19
CASTGASGNTIYF
>NA|TRBJ2-6|TRBV11-1
CASSLRSGANVLTF
>NA|TRBJ1-1|TRBV5-6
CASTTGKRSDTEAFF